This T cell receptor (beta chain) was identified during a study of shared clonotypes between healthy human individuals. The method was immunoSEQ multiplex PCR; TCRdb's version includes in-frame clones alone and lacks a portion of them. Of 1,500,000 or so clones in the sample, roughly 97% were seen once. Germline V gene data show CDR1 as SGHDT and CDR2 as YYEEEE. The CDR3 consists of 17 residues. The V end lost 2 bases, the J end lost 1 base, and 15 bases lay between the germline ends. This clone was picked up one time. This chain links TRBV5-6 with TRBJ2-2; D gene ambiguous. The sequenced material came from naive CD4+ T cells sorted from blood. As to subset: CD45RA+ positively selected. The TCR originated in a man aged 25 to 40 in good health. Written as DNA, the CDR3 is TGTGCCAGCAGCTTCGGTTATGGGGTTAAGAACACCGGGGAGCTGTTTTTT. Its translation: CASSFGYGVKNTGELFF.